These T cell receptor beta chains were read from a single sample in a study of T cell responses to AZD1222 COVID-19 vaccine. Produced via immunoSEQ multiplex PCR; TCRdb's table is partial and in-frame only. This sample has some 150,000 clones, with under 95% found just once. The sequencing used peripheral blood, collected 28 days after the second AZD1222 dose. The origin of the receptors is an adult who received the AZD1222 COVID-19 vaccine. The CDR3 runs from the conserved cysteine through the conserved F or W. Each record gives: V gene, D gene, J gene, clone size, CDR3 DNA, CDR3 protein. The D gene is left open where the match is weak. Clone size is shown for a subset of rows, as once, few, many or a class of expanded clone.

V: TRBV28; D: NA; J: TRBJ1-2; size: NA; DNA: TGTGCCAGCAGCCGGGACCTCCGAGGGGACTATGGCTACACCTTC; CDR3: CASSRDLRGDYGYTF
V: TRBV5-8; D: TRBD1; J: TRBJ2-2; size: NA; DNA: TGTGCCAGCACCACAAGACAGGGATCGAACACCGGGGAGCTGTTTTTT; CDR3: CASTTRQGSNTGELFF
V: TRBV6-1; D: NA; J: TRBJ1-5; size: NA; DNA: TGTGCCAGCAGTGAACACAGGGCTAGACAGCCCCAGCATTTT; CDR3: CASSEHRARQPQHF
V: TRBV19; D: NA; J: TRBJ2-1; size: NA; DNA: TGTGCCAGTAGTAGCCTAGGTAGGGATGAGCAGTTCTTC; CDR3: CASSSLGRDEQFF
V: TRBV18; D: TRBD1; J: TRBJ2-5; size: NA; DNA: TGTGCCAGCTCGGGGACAGGGACGGAGACCCAGTACTTC; CDR3: CASSGTGTETQYF
V: TRBV3-1/TRBV3-2; D: NA; J: TRBJ1-3; size: NA; DNA: TGTGCCAGCAGCCTAGGACGTGCGGGGACGGGAAACACCATATATTTT; CDR3: CASSLGRAGTGNTIYF
V: TRBV25-1; D: NA; J: TRBJ2-3; size: NA; DNA: TGTGCCAGCAGTGAATATTCAGATACGCAGTATTTT; CDR3: CASSEYSDTQYF
V: TRBV27; D: TRBD2; J: TRBJ2-1; size: NA; DNA: TGTGCCAGCAGTTTTTCTAGCGGGGGTGAGCAGTTCTTC; CDR3: CASSFSSGGEQFF
V: TRBV7-2; D: NA; J: TRBJ2-2; size: NA; DNA: TGTGCCAGCCGCCCTGTGTGGGGGACCGGGGAGCTGTTTTTT; CDR3: CASRPVWGTGELFF
V: TRBV5-5; D: TRBD1; J: TRBJ2-1; size: NA; DNA: TGTGCCAGCAGTGACAGGGGAAGGCTCAATGAGCAGTTCTTC; CDR3: CASSDRGRLNEQFF
V: TRBV30; D: TRBD1; J: TRBJ2-7; size: NA; DNA: TGTGCCTGGAGTGTACGGGACAGTCCCCGCCTCTTC; CDR3: CAWSVRDSPRLF
V: TRBV3-1/TRBV3-2; D: TRBD2; J: TRBJ2-5; size: NA; DNA: TGTGCCAGCAGCCAATCCGGGACTAGCGGTGCCAGGGAGACCCAGTACTTC; CDR3: CASSQSGTSGARETQYF
V: TRBV15; D: NA; J: TRBJ2-7; size: NA; DNA: TGTGCCACCAGCAGGGGTTTCGAGCAGTACTTC; CDR3: CATSRGFEQYF
V: TRBV29-1; D: NA; J: TRBJ2-7; size: NA; DNA: TGCAGCGTCGTCGGGACACCAGCCGCGGCCTACGAGCAGTACTTC; CDR3: CSVVGTPAAAYEQYF
V: TRBV7-2; D: NA; J: TRBJ2-7; size: NA; DNA: TGTGCCAGCAGCACGACAAGCTACGAGCAGTACTTC; CDR3: CASSTTSYEQYF
V: TRBV19; D: NA; J: TRBJ1-2; size: once; DNA: TGTGCCAGTGGTAAGCCCCAGCAAGGCTATGGCTACACCTTC; CDR3: CASGKPQQGYGYTF
V: TRBV18; D: TRBD1; J: TRBJ1-4; size: NA; DNA: TGTGCCAGCTCACCAGAGACAGGGAACGAAAAACTGTTTTTT; CDR3: CASSPETGNEKLFF
V: TRBV27; D: TRBD2; J: TRBJ2-1; size: NA; DNA: TGTGCCATCAGTAGCGGGAGAAATGAGCAGTTCTTC; CDR3: CAISSGRNEQFF
V: TRBV30; D: NA; J: TRBJ2-7; size: NA; DNA: TGTGCCTGGAGTTCATGGGGGGGCAGGGAGCAGTACTTC; CDR3: CAWSSWGGREQYF
V: TRBV5-4; D: TRBD2; J: TRBJ2-3; size: NA; DNA: TGTGCCAGCAGCTCCCCGCAGCGGGAGACGGATACGCAGTATTTT; CDR3: CASSSPQRETDTQYF
V: TRBV6-5; D: NA; J: TRBJ2-7; size: once; DNA: TGTGCCAGCAGGGATACCTACGAGCAGTACTTC; CDR3: CASRDTYEQYF
V: TRBV12-3/TRBV12-4; D: NA; J: TRBJ1-1; size: NA; DNA: TGTGCCAGCAGTTTGGTAGGGAGGGGTGAAGCTTTCTTT; CDR3: CASSLVGRGEAFF
V: TRBV7-2; D: NA; J: TRBJ1-2; size: NA; DNA: TGTGCCAGCAGCTTCGAAGCGACGGGCTACACCTTC; CDR3: CASSFEATGYTF
V: TRBV11-3; D: TRBD2; J: TRBJ2-1; size: NA; DNA: TGTGCCAGCAGCTTAGATCCAGCGGCGGGGGAGTACAATGAGCAGTTCTTC; CDR3: CASSLDPAAGEYNEQFF
V: TRBV28; D: NA; J: TRBJ2-5; size: NA; DNA: TGTGCCAGCAGTCCCCCCCGGGCCCCAATCGAGACCCAGTACTTC; CDR3: CASSPPRAPIETQYF
V: TRBV7-9; D: TRBD2; J: TRBJ2-7; size: NA; DNA: TGTGCCAGCAGCCCGCCGGGACTAACTTACGAGCAGTACTTC; CDR3: CASSPPGLTYEQYF
V: TRBV11-2; D: NA; J: TRBJ1-1; size: once; DNA: TGTGCCAGCAGCAAAAACCAGGGGACCACTGAAGCTTTCTTT; CDR3: CASSKNQGTTEAFF
V: TRBV3-1/TRBV3-2; D: TRBD1; J: TRBJ1-4; size: NA; DNA: TGTGCCAGCAGCCACCCCGGGACAGGAGGCGAAAAACTGTTTTTT; CDR3: CASSHPGTGGEKLFF
V: TRBV28; D: NA; J: TRBJ1-5; size: NA; DNA: TGTGCCAGCAGTTTTGGAGGGAGGGGCGACAATCAGCCCCAGCATTTT; CDR3: CASSFGGRGDNQPQHF